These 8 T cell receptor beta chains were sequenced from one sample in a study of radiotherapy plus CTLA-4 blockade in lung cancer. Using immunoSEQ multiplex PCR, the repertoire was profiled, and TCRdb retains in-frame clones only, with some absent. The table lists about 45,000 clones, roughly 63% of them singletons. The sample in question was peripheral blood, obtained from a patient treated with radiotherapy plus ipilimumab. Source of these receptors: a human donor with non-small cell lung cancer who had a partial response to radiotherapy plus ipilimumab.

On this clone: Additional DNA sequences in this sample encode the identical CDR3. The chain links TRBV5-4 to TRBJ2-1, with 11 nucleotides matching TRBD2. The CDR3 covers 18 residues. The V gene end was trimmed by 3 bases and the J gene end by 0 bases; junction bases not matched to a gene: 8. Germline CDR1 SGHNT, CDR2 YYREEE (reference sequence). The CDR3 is CASSSGTSGTSSYNEQFF. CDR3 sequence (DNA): TGTGCCAGCAGCTCAGGGACTAGCGGAACAAGCTCCTACAATGAGCAGTTCTTC.

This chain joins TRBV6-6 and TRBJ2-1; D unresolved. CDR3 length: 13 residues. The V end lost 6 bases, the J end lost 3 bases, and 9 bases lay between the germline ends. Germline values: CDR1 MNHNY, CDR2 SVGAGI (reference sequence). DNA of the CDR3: TGTGCCAGCAGCATTCAGGACTACAATGAGCAGTTCTTC. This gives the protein CASSIQDYNEQFF.

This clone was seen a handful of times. The CDR3 DNA reads as TGTGCCAGCAGGGGGGGGACACCACCGAGGGAGCAGTACTTC. Its protein product is CASRGGTPPREQYF. This sequence joins TRBV6-5 and TRBJ2-7; TRBD2 might be the D (7 bases). The CDR3 consists of 14 residues. V lost 6 bases and J lost 7, with 19 bases in between. CDR1 and CDR2 from the germline V gene are MNHEY and SVGAGI.

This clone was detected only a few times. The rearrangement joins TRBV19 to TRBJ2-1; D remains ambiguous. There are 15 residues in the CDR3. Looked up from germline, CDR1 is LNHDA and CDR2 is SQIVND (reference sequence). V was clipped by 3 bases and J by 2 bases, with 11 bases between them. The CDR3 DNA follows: TGTGCCAGTAGTATGACTCCGACCGCCTACAATGAGCAGTTCTTC. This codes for CASSMTPTAYNEQFF. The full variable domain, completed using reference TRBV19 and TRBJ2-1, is DGGITQSPKYLFRKEGQNVTLSCEQNLNHDAMYWYRQDPGQGLRLIYYSQIVNDFQKGDIAEGYSVSREKKESFPLTVTSAQKNPTAFYLCASSMTPTAYNEQFFGPGTRLTVL.

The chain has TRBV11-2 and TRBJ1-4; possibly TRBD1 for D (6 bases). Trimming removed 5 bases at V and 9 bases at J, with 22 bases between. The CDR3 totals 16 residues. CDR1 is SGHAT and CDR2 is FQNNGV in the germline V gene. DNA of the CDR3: TGTGCCAGCAGCCCTCAGACTATCGAGGGGGGGAAAAAACTGTTTTTT. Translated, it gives CASSPQTIEGGKKLFF.

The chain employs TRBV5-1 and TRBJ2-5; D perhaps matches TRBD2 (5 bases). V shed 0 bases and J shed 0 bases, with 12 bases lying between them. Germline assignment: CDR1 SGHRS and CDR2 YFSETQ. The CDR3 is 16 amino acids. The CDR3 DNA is TGCGCCAGCAGCTTGGGAGGTTTTAGCGACCAAGAGACCCAGTACTTC. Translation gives CASSLGGFSDQETQYF.

In nucleotides, the CDR3 is TGTGCCAGCAGCCAGGAAGGACAGGAGGGAGATACGCAGTATTTT. This encodes CASSQEGQEGDTQYF. The chain couples TRBV4-2 to TRBJ2-3, with D perhaps TRBD1 (7 bases). The CDR3 spans 15 residues. V was pared by 3 bases and J by 5 bases, with 15 bases between. The germline V gene encodes CDR1 LGHNA and CDR2 YNFKEQ.

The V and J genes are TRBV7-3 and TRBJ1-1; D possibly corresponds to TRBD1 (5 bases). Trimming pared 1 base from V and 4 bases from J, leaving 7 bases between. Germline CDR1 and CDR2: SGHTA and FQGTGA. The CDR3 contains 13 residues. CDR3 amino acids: CASSLRRGTEAFF. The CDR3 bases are TGTGCCAGCAGCTTAAGAAGGGGCACTGAAGCTTTCTTT.